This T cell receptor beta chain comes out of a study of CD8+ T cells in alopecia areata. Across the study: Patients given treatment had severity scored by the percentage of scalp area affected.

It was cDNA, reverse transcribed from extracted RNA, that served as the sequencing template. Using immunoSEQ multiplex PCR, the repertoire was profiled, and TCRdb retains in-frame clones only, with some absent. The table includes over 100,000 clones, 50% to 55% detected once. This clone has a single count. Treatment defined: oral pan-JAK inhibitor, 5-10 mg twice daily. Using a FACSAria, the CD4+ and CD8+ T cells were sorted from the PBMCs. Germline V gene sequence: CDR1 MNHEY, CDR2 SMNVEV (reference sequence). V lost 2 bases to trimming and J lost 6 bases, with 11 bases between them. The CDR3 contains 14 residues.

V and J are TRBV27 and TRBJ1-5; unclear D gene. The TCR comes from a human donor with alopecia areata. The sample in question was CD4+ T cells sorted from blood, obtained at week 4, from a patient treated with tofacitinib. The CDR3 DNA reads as TGTGCCAGCAGTTTACATGCCAATGGTCAGCCCCAGCATTTT. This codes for CASSLHANGQPQHF.